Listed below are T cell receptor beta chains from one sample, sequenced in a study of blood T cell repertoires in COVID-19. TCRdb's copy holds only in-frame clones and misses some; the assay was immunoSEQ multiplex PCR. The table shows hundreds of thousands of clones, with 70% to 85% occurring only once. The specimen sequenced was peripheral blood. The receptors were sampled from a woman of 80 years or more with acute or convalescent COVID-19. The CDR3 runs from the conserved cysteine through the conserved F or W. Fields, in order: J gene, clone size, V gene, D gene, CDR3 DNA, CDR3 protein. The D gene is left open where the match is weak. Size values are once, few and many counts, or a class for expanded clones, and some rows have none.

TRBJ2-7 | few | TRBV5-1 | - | TGCGCCAGCAGTAAGGACGGGAGCGACGAGCAGTACTTC | CASSKDGSDEQYF
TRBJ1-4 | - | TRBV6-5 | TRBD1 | TGTGCCAGCTCCGGCGGGGGGACAGGGGATGAAAAACTGTTTTTT | CASSGGGTGDEKLFF
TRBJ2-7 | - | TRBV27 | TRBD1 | TGTGCCAGCAGCCCAACAGGACAGGGGAGCTACGAGCAGTACTTC | CASSPTGQGSYEQYF
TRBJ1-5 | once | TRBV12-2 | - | TGTGCAAGTCCCAGGGGGAAACAGACCTACAGCAATCAGCCCCAGCATTTT | CASPRGKQTYSNQPQHF
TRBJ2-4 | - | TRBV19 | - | TGTGCCAGTAGTATTTCGGAGTTAGCCAAAAACATTCAGTACTTC | CASSISELAKNIQYF
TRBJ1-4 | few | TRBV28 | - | TGTGCCAGCAGTTTGGGGGCGGCACCTAATGAAAAACTGTTTTTT | CASSLGAAPNEKLFF
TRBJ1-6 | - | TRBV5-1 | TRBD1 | TGCGCCAGCCGGAGGGGACAGAAGGATTCACCCCTCCACTTT | CASRRGQKDSPLHF
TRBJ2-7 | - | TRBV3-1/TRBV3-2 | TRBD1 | TGTGCCAGCAGCCAAGTTGGACAGGGTGGCTACGAGCAGTACTTC | CASSQVGQGGYEQYF
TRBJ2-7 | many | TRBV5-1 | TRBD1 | TGCGCCAGCAGCTTAAGCGGAGTCGATGGAAACAGGGGGCGCGAGCAGTACTTC | CASSLSGVDGNRGREQYF
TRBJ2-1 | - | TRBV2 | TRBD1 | TGTGCCAGCAGACAGGGGTCTCCTAACATCAATGAGCAGTTCTTC | CASRQGSPNINEQFF
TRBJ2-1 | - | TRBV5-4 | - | TGTGCCAGCAGCTTGGGGTCCGGGACCTACAATGAGCAGTTCTTC | CASSLGSGTYNEQFF
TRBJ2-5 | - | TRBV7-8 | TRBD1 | TGTGCCAGCGGGACAGGGAACCAAGAGACCCAGTACTTC | CASGTGNQETQYF
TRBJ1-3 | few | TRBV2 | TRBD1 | TGTGCCAGCAGTACAGGGGACTCTGGAAACACCATATATTTT | CASSTGDSGNTIYF
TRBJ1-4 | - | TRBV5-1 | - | TGCGCCAGCAGCACACAGGGTTCTGAAAAACTGTTTTTT | CASSTQGSEKLFF
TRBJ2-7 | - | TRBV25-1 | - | TGTGCCAGCAGTGAATACGGGGGATCCTACGAGCAGTACTTC | CASSEYGGSYEQYF
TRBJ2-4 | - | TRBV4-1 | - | TGCGCCAGCAGCCAAGGGTATAACGGGGGAAACATTCAGTACTTC | CASSQGYNGGNIQYF
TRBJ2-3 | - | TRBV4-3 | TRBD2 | TGCGCCAGCAGCCAAGATTATGCGGGAGGGGGGACAGATACGCAGTATTTT | CASSQDYAGGGTDTQYF
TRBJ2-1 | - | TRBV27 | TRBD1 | TGTGCCAGCAGTTTACCCCAGAGGGGGCGGTACAATGAGCAGTTCTTC | CASSLPQRGRYNEQFF
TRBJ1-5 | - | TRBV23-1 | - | TGCGCCTCCCTGGGGGGGAATCAGCCCCAGCATTTT | CASLGGNQPQHF
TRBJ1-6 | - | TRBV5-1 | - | TGCGCCAGCAGCCCAACGACAGGCCCTAATTCACCCCTCCACTTT | CASSPTTGPNSPLHF
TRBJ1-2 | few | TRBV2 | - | TGTGCCAGCAGTGAACAGGGGAGCTATGGCTACACCTTC | CASSEQGSYGYTF
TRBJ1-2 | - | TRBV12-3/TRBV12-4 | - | TGTGCCAGCAGTTTAGGCGGCCCCATGACCTTC | CASSLGGPMTF
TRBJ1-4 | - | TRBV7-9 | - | TGTGCCAGCAGCTTAGGTGTTGCCCGGGGGGTCGAAAAACTGTTTTTT | CASSLGVARGVEKLFF
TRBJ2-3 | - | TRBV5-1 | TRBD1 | TGCGCCAGCAGCTTCCGGGACAGGAGCACAGATACGCAGTATTTT | CASSFRDRSTDTQYF
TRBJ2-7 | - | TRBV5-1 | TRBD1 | TGCGCCAGCAGCTTGGGAGGGACAGCGACCTACGAGCAGTACTTC | CASSLGGTATYEQYF
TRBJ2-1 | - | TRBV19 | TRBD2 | TGTGCCAGTAGTAGCGGGAGGCCTCCTAACAATGAGCAGTTCTTC | CASSSGRPPNNEQFF
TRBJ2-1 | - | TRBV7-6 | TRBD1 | TGTGCCAGCAGCTCCGGGACAGAGATCGACAATGAGCAGTTCTTC | CASSSGTEIDNEQFF
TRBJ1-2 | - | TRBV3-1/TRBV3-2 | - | TGTGCCAGCAGCCCCGGCGGGCGGATAATCTATGGCTACACCTTC | CASSPGGRIIYGYTF
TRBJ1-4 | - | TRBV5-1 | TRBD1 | TGCGCCAGCAGCCCGGGACAGGGAGCAGGGGGTAATGAAAAACTGTTTTTT | CASSPGQGAGGNEKLFF
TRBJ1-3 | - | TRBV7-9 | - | TGTGCCAGCAGCTTATCCTACCTAAACACCATATATTTT | CASSLSYLNTIYF
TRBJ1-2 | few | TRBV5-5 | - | TGTGCCAGCAGACTTGGACAGCCCTCTTGGTATGGCTACACCTTC | CASRLGQPSWYGYTF
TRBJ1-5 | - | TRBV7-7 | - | TGTGCTAGCAGCCCCCCATTACTGACAGGACCACGTGGCAATCAGCCCCAGCATTTT | CASSPPLLTGPRGNQPQHF
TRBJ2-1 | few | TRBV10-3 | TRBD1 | TGTGCCATCAGCGACAGGGATCAGCAGTTCTTC | CAISDRDQQFF
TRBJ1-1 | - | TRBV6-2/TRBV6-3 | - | TGTGCCAGCAGTTACTCTGTTCAGGGAAACACTGAAGCTTTCTTT | CASSYSVQGNTEAFF
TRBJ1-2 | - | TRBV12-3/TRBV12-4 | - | TGTGCCAGCAGTCCCCACGGAGCCCTAGGCTACACCTTC | CASSPHGALGYTF
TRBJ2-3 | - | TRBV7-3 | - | TGTGCCAGCAGCTTCCGGGACGCCCGGACAGCAGATACGCAGTATTTT | CASSFRDARTADTQYF
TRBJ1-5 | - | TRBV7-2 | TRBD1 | TGTGCCAGCAGCTCCAGGGGGCCCGAGGGGCCCCAGCATTTT | CASSSRGPEGPQHF
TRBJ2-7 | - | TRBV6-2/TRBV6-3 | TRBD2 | TGTGCCAGCAGTTCTCCCGGCGGGAGGCACTCCTACGAGCAGTACTTC | CASSSPGGRHSYEQYF
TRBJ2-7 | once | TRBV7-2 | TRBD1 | TGTGCCAGCAGATTACAGGGGGACGAGCAGTACTTC | CASRLQGDEQYF
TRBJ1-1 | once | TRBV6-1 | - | TGTGCCAGCAGTGAATTCGGGGGTAACACTGAAGCTTTCTTT | CASSEFGGNTEAFF
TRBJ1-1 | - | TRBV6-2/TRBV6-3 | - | TGTGCCAGCAGTTCAGGACAGCAGAACACTGAAGCTTTCTTT | CASSSGQQNTEAFF
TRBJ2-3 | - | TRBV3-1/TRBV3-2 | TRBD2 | TGTGCCAGCAGCCGGGGACTAGCGGGAACAGATACGCAGTATTTT | CASSRGLAGTDTQYF
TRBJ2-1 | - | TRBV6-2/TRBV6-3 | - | TGTGCCAGCAGTTACCGAGGTGGTGGCGGTTCCTACAATGAGCAGTTCTTC | CASSYRGGGGSYNEQFF
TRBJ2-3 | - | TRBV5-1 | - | TGCGCCAGCAGCTTGCGCGGATCTAGCACAGATACGCAGTATTTT | CASSLRGSSTDTQYF
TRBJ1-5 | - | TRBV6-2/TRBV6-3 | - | TGTGCCAGCAGCCCGACAGGCGTCAGGCAGCCCCAGCATTTT | CASSPTGVRQPQHF
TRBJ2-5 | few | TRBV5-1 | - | TGCGCCAGCAGCTTGAGTAGCGGCCAAGAGACCCAGTACTTC | CASSLSSGQETQYF
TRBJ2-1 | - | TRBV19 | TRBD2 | TGTGCCAGTAGTATAGCTAGAGGGTCTAGCGGGGCCAATGAGCAGTTCTTC | CASSIARGSSGANEQFF
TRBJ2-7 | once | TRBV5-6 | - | TGTGCCAGCAGCTTTGGGGGGTACTTAGACGAGCAGTACTTC | CASSFGGYLDEQYF
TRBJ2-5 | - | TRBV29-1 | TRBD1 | TGCAGCGTTGAGTCCGGGACAGGGTATATAGAGACCCAGTACTTC | CSVESGTGYIETQYF
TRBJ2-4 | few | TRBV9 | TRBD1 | TGTGCCAGCAGCGAGGGAGCTACAGGGGGCGTCGACAAAAACATTCAGTACTTC | CASSEGATGGVDKNIQYF
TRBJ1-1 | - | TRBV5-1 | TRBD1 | TGCGCCAGCAGCTTGAGCCGACAGGGGGCCGCTGGGAGGGCTTTCTTT | CASSLSRQGAAGRAFF
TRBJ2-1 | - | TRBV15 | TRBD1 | TGTGCCACCAGCAGAGAGAAGCGGACAGGGGGCAATGAGCAGTTCTTC | CATSREKRTGGNEQFF
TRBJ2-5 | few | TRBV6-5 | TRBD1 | TGTGCCAGCAGTTCTGGACAGGGTCGTTACCAGTACTTC | CASSSGQGRYQYF
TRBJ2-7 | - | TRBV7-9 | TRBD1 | TGTGCCAGCAGCCGACTAATGGACAGGGCCAACACCCACCACGAGCAGTACTTC | CASSRLMDRANTHHEQYF
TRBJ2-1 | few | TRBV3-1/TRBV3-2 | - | TGTGCCAGCAGCCAATTAGCTAGTATCGATGAGCAGTTCTTC | CASSQLASIDEQFF